Below are 26 T cell receptor beta chains sequenced from a single sample in a study of blood T cell repertoires in COVID-19. Using immunoSEQ multiplex PCR, the repertoire was profiled, and TCRdb retains in-frame clones only, with some absent. The sample consists of over 50,000 clones, about 81% of them appearing once. The sequencing input was peripheral blood. The source is a man at least 80 years old with acute or convalescent COVID-19.

This rearrangement joins TRBV30 to TRBJ1-1; D gene ambiguous. The CDR3 has 13 residues. Germline V gene sequence: CDR1 GTSNPN, CDR2 SVGIG (reference sequence). The V gene lost 7 bases and the J gene lost 1 base, with 13 bases spanning the gap. The CDR3 DNA reads as TGTGCCTTTCAAGGGAGAGGGAACACTGAAGCTTTCTTT. As protein: CAFQGRGNTEAFF.

The rearrangement links TRBV28 to TRBJ2-5; no definite D call. Germline V CDR1 and CDR2: MDHEN, SYDVKM. This CDR3 region has 11 residues. Trimming removed 7 bases from V and 4 bases from J, with 7 bases in between. CDR3 in amino acids: CASTPGETQYF. The CDR3 region has the DNA TGTGCCAGCACGCCCGGAGAGACCCAGTACTTC.

This clone was recorded once. The chain is built from TRBV6-6 and TRBJ2-7, with 7 bases fitting TRBD2. CDR1 is MNHNY, CDR2 SVGAGI, per germline (reference sequence). CDR3 length equals 16 residues. Losses at the gene ends were 6 bases for V and 0 bases for J; bases not matched to a gene: 11. The CDR3 sequence is CASSRPNRGSSYEQYF. The CDR3 DNA is TGTGCCAGCAGCCGTCCTAACCGCGGGAGCTCCTACGAGCAGTACTTC.

The rearrangement links TRBV30 to TRBJ1-3, with a possible D match to TRBD1 (5 bases). The length of the CDR3 is 13 residues. CDR1 and CDR2 from the germline V gene are GTSNPN and SVGIG (reference sequence). Trimming took off 1 base at V and 3 bases at J, with 7 bases between the two ends. CDR3 protein: CAWSGGGGNTIYF. The CDR3 DNA follows: TGTGCCTGGAGTGGGGGGGGTGGAAACACCATATATTTT.

This sequence joins TRBV7-2 and TRBJ1-2; 8 positions agree with TRBD1. Looked up from germline, CDR1 is SGHTA and CDR2 is FQGNSA. V lost 0 bases to trimming and J lost 4 bases; unmatched junction nucleotides: 4. CDR3 length: 15 amino acids. Here the CDR3 DNA reads TGTGCCAGCAGCTTAGCGCAGGGGGCCTTCTATGGCTACACCTTC. Its protein product is CASSLAQGAFYGYTF.

This clone turned up a few times. The chain recombines TRBV19 with TRBJ2-5; 7 nucleotides agree with TRBD2. Germline V CDR1 and CDR2: LNHDA, SQIVND (reference sequence). The CDR3 consists of 15 residues. The ends lost 3 bases at V and 5 bases at J; junction bases unmatched: 9. The CDR3 DNA is TGTGCCAGTAGTATCGGACTAGGGATTCGCGAGACCCAGTACTTC. As protein: CASSIGLGIRETQYF.

This clone was counted a single time. The chain links TRBV5-1 to TRBJ2-6; possible D gene TRBD1, 6 bases. CDR3 length: 15 amino acids. Deletions cut 2 bases from V and 2 bases from J, with 8 bases between. Looked up from germline, CDR1 is SGHRS and CDR2 is YFSETQ. The CDR3 bases are TGCGCCAGCAGCTTTACAGGGACTGGGGCCAACGTCCTGACTTTC. Its protein is CASSFTGTGANVLTF.

V and J are TRBV2 and TRBJ1-3, with TRBD1 matching 8 bases. The CDR3 totals 15 residues. Germline CDR1 is SNHLY and CDR2 is FYNNEI. The V gene end was trimmed by 3 bases and the J gene end by 7 bases; junction bases not matched to a gene: 8. CDR3 bases: TGTGCCAGCAGTGACGACAGGGGCTACCGGAACACCATATATTTT. This codes for CASSDDRGYRNTIYF.

This clone was counted once. The V call is TRBV6-5, the J call TRBJ1-2; D not resolved. Per germline, CDR1 MNHEY and CDR2 SVGAGI. The CDR3 is 14 amino acids. Between the trimmed V and J ends, which lost 0 bases and 7 bases, there was a span of 12 bases. This CDR3 is CASSYSSLGPGYTF. The CDR3 DNA follows: TGTGCCAGCAGTTACTCGAGTCTCGGTCCTGGCTACACCTTC.

V is TRBV9 and J is TRBJ2-1; D is ambiguous. This CDR3 contains 13 residues. The V gene lost 4 bases and the J gene lost 4 bases, with 9 bases spanning the gap. The germline V gene encodes CDR1 SGDLS and CDR2 YYNGEE. In DNA form, the CDR3 reads TGTGCCAGCAGCCCAAGACAATACAATGAGCAGTTCTTC. It is translated as CASSPRQYNEQFF.

J is TRBJ2-1 and V is TRBV3-1 (or the pseudogene TRBV3-2); possible D gene TRBD2, 7 bases. CDR1 and CDR2 from the germline V gene are LGHDT and YNNKEL (reference sequence). V was cut by 3 bases and J by 6 bases, with 12 bases left in between. The CDR3 has 14 residues. The CDR3 DNA follows: TGTGCCAGCAGCCAGGGGGGGGCTGGCAATGAGCAGTTCTTC. Its protein is CASSQGGAGNEQFF.

The chain couples TRBV21-1 to TRBJ2-1; the DNA was not compared with TRBD2, the D call given in the table. TRBV21-1 is labeled a pseudogene. The CDR3 length is 18 residues. The DNA for the CDR3 is TGTGCCAGCAGCAAAGTTCAGCGCCGGATGAGCTCCTACAATGAGCAGTTCTTC. It specifies CASSKVQRRMSSYNEQFF.

The chain carries TRBV7-8 and TRBJ2-7; TRBD2 might be the D (6 bases). The V end was cut by 5 bases, the J end by 2 bases, with 22 bases between. Germline V lookup: CDR1 SGHVS, CDR2 FQNEAQ. The CDR3 loop spans 17 amino acids. The CDR3 is CASSTGVGAILPYEQYF. CDR3 DNA: TGTGCCAGCAGCACGGGGGTTGGGGCCATTCTCCCCTACGAGCAGTACTTC.

CDR3 coding DNA: TGTGCCAGCAGACCCGACAGGGGAGAAGCTTTCTTT. Amino acid sequence: CASRPDRGEAFF. The J gene is TRBJ1-1, the V gene TRBV6-5; TRBD1 matches 8 bases. The ends lost 6 bases at V and 8 bases at J; junction bases unmatched: 5. The CDR3 has 12 residues. Germline CDR1 is MNHEY and CDR2 is SVGAGI.

V and J are TRBV6-2 or TRBV6-3 and TRBJ1-2, with D unresolved. In germline, CDR1 is MNHEY, CDR2 SVGEGT. The germline V and J ends were trimmed by 4 bases and 7 bases, with 13 bases remaining between them. This CDR3 has 13 amino acids. CDR3 loop: CASSSAGLRGYTF. CDR3 DNA sequence: TGTGCCAGCAGTTCGGCGGGGTTGCGTGGCTACACCTTC.

The chain combines TRBV4-1 with TRBJ2-7; 10 positions agree with TRBD1. The V gene end was trimmed by 4 bases and the J gene end by 3 bases; junction bases not matched to a gene: 6. The CDR3 is 15 residues long. CDR1 and CDR2 (germline): MGHRA, YSYEKL. This CDR3 is CASSLRTGGFYEQYF. CDR3 DNA sequence: TGCGCCAGCAGCCTCCGGACAGGGGGGTTCTACGAGCAGTACTTC.

Written as DNA, the CDR3 is TGTGCCACCAGTGTTCGAGTTACTGGGGAGCTGTTTTTT. This translates into CATSVRVTGELFF. The chain is built from TRBV24-1 and TRBJ2-2; D remains unclear. V dropped 5 bases and J dropped 8 bases, with 11 bases sitting between them. This CDR3 has 13 residues. CDR1 and CDR2 from the germline V gene are KGHDR and SFDVKD.

Here the CDR3 reads CASSASGTAGNTIYF. The CDR3 DNA sequence: TGTGCCAGCAGCGCTTCCGGGACAGCCGGAAACACCATATATTTT. This chain joins TRBV9 and TRBJ1-3; TRBD1 matches 7 bases. This CDR3 contains 15 residues. CDR1 SGDLS and CDR2 YYNGEE come from the germline V gene. Trimming took 3 bases from V and 4 from J; bases not matched to a gene: 7.

This chain links TRBV5-1 with TRBJ2-2; TRBD2 matches 7 bases. CDR3 length equals 16 residues. Germline V gives CDR1 SGHRS, CDR2 YFSETQ. Unmatched junction bases numbered 3, after V lost 0 bases and J lost 1 base. This CDR3 is CASSLAASGNTGELFF. In DNA, the CDR3 is TGCGCCAGCAGCTTGGCGGCTAGCGGGAACACCGGGGAGCTGTTTTTT.

The chain is built from TRBV5-6 and TRBJ2-7; 8 bases are a match to TRBD2. V trimming: 1 base; J trimming: 6 bases; junction bases outside the gene matches: 9. CDR1 and CDR2 from the germline V gene are SGHDT and YYEEEE. This CDR3 region has 15 residues. This CDR3 is CASSLTSGGLFEQYF. The CDR3 DNA reads TGTGCCAGCAGCTTGACCAGCGGGGGACTTTTCGAGCAGTACTTC.

The rearrangement uses TRBV20-1 and TRBJ1-1; D is uncertain. Germline V gives CDR1 DFQATT, CDR2 SNEGSKA (reference sequence). Trimming took off 4 bases at V and 5 bases at J, with 5 bases between the two ends. This CDR3 comprises 10 residues. Here the CDR3 reads CSATRTEAFF. CDR3 DNA sequence: TGCAGTGCTACCCGTACTGAAGCTTTCTTT.

This rearrangement joins TRBV24-1 to TRBJ2-2, with 8 bases lining up with TRBD2. Per the germline V gene, CDR1 is KGHDR and CDR2 is SFDVKD. The CDR3 is 15 amino acids. Losses at the gene ends were 8 bases for V and 4 bases for J; bases not matched to a gene: 8. CDR3: CATTSGGQSTGELFF. CDR3 in DNA: TGTGCCACCACTTCGGGAGGGCAGAGCACCGGGGAGCTGTTTTTT.

V gene TRBV3-1 (or the pseudogene TRBV3-2) combines with J gene TRBJ1-2, with a tentative D call TRBD1 (6 bases). V lost 6 bases and J 3 bases, leaving 11 bases between the germline ends. This CDR3 region has 13 residues. From germline, CDR1 is LGHDT and CDR2 YNNKEL (reference sequence). The CDR3 DNA is TGTGCCAGCAGTCTAGGGGGGGACTATGGCTACACCTTC. This encodes CASSLGGDYGYTF.

The chain is built from TRBV19 and TRBJ2-3; TRBD2 matches at 11 bases. V lost 5 bases, J lost 2 bases, and 12 bases stayed unmatched. The CDR3 extends over 18 amino acids. CDR1 and CDR2 from the germline V gene are LNHDA and SQIVND (reference sequence). CDR3 bases: TGTGCCAGTAGTGGCATAGGAAGGACTAGCGGGCTCACAGATACGCAGTATTTT. Translation: CASSGIGRTSGLTDTQYF.

The genes are TRBV7-2 and TRBJ2-1, with 7 nucleotides matching TRBD2. Germline assignment: CDR1 SGHTA and CDR2 FQGNSA. The V segment lost 4 bases and the J segment 0 bases; nucleotides outside the gene matches: 9. This CDR3 has 17 residues. The CDR3: CASSSDSSGSSYNEQFF. DNA for the CDR3: TGTGCCAGCAGCTCAGACTCTAGCGGTAGCTCCTACAATGAGCAGTTCTTC. Full variable domain (missing parts from reference TRBV7-2 and TRBJ2-1): GAGVSQSPSNKVTEKGKDVELRCDPISGHTALYWYRQSLGQGLEFLIYFQGNSAPDKSGLPSDRFSAERTGGSVSTLTIQRTQQEDSAVYLCASSSDSSGSSYNEQFFGPGTRLTVL.

In this sample, this clone turned up a few times. The J gene is TRBJ1-5, the V gene TRBV9; no reliable D call. V was pared by 0 bases and J by 4 bases, with 20 bases between. The germline V gene encodes CDR1 SGDLS and CDR2 YYNGEE. The CDR3 covers 18 residues. DNA for the CDR3: TGTGCCAGCAGCGTAGAACCCTCGGGAAGGGATGGGAATCAGCCCCAGCATTTT. Translation gives CASSVEPSGRDGNQPQHF. Supplemented by reference TRBV9 and TRBJ1-5, the full variable domain reads DSGVTQTPKHLITATGQRVTLRCSPRSGDLSVYWYQQSLDQGLQFLIQYYNGEERAKGNILERFSAQQFPDLHSELNLSSLELGDSALYFCASSVEPSGRDGNQPQHFGDGTRLSIL.